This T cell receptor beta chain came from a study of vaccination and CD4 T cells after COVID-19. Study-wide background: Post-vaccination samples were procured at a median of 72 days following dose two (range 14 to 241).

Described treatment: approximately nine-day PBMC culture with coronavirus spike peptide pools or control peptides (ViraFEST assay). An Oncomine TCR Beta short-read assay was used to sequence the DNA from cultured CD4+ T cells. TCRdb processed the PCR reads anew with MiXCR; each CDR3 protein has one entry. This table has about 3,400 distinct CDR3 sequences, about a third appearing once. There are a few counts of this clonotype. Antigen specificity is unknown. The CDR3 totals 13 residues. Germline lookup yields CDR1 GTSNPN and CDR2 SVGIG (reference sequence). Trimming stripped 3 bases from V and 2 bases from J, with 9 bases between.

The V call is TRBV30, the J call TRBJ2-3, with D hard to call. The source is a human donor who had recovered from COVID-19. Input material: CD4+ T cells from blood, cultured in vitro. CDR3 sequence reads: CAWRVGYTDTQYF. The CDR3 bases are TGTGCCTGGAGGGTGGGATACACAGATACGCAGTATTTT.